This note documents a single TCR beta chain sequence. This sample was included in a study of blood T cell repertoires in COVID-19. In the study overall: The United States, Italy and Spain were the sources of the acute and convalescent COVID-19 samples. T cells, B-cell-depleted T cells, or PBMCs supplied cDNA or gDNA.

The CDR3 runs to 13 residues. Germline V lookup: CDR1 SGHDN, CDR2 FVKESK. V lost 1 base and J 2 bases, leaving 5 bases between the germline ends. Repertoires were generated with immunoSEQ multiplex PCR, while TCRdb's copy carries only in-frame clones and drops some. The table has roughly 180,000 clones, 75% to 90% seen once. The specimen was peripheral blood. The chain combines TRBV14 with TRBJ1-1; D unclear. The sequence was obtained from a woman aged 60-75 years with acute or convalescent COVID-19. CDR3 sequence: CASSQASNTEAFF. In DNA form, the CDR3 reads TGTGCCAGCAGCCAAGCATCCAACACTGAAGCTTTCTTT.